This TCR beta chain was identified in a study of T cells expressing NK-cell markers. Across the study: It was sorted CD3+CD56+NKG2C+, CD3+CD56+NKG2C- and CD3+CD56-NKG2C+ T cells that supplied the TCR beta repertoires. Broader study findings: Dominant NKG2C+ clonotypes made up about 1.0-7.5% of CD8+ T cells in more than 5 donors.

About this clonotype itself: Its antigen is still unknown.

The CDR3 is made up of 15 amino acids. The V gene's germline CDR1 is SEHNR and CDR2 FQNEAQ (reference sequence). From its re-call of the 5' RACE reads, TCRdb lists each CDR3 protein once, without DNA. The sample has approximately 420,000 distinct CDR3 sequences. The clonotype originates from a woman aged 45-60 years in good health. The chain carries TRBV7-9 and TRBJ2-4. Sequenced: blood T cells: a sorted CD56 or NKG2C T cell subset, CD4+ or CD8+ T cells, or bulk PBMC T cells (not recorded which). The CDR3: CASSLAGLAKNIQYF.